A single TCR beta chain is shown here with its context. No antigen is known for it. No base quality values were provided; no much bigger clone lies one nucleotide off. Using the deep immunoSEQ assay, multiplex PCR amplified TCR CDR3 regions from genomic DNA. Extracted genomic DNA from each cell subset was distributed evenly across all wells of several immunoSEQ 96-well plates, and each plate was treated as a replicate. For sorted subsets, about 210 ng of genomic DNA, equivalent to around 30,000 T cell genomes, went into each replicate PCR. Purified libraries were measured with a Qubit 3.0 fluorometer, size-checked on a Bioanalyzer 2100, and measured again with the KAPA Library Quantification kit. A separate single-read 150-cycle Illumina NextSeq 550 flow cell was used to sequence each immunoSEQ 96-well plate. Per the source publication's procedure: Because the immunoSEQ output included only junctional sequences and no quality scores, the filtering could not be the same as the filtering used for full-length reads. To assign V/J genes and CDR3, sequences were annotated against IMGT germline references using PyIR, a Python wrapper for IgBLAST v1.9. Reads were removed for weak V/J assignments (E-value above 1e-6), missing CDR3, stop codons, out-of-frame junctions, or ambiguous translated residues. V3J clonotypes were defined as sequences sharing the same inferred V gene, J gene, and CDR3 amino acid sequence. Percentage overlap between repertoires was calculated by dividing the number of shared unique clonotypes by the size of the smaller repertoire. Richness of each repertoire was evaluated using RTK rarefaction, the Chao1 estimator, and Recon v2.1 estimates of unobserved clonotypes. OLGA was used to compute generation probabilities for all TCRbeta clonotypes that the gDNA method yielded from a handful of donors. Imported from immuneACCESS, the table was reduced by TCRdb to in-frame sequences with V and J called. These copies leave out some clones; in studies compared against another copy, an unresolved V gene accounts for under half, and the cause of the remainder is not known. For V, J and clone size, that table is used; D and trimming come from the DNA. The sample table records over a million clones; 70% to 80% of these occur just once. The ten largest clones add up to approximately 0.56% of the sample.

These data originate in a study of shared clonotypes between healthy human individuals (TCRdb year 2020). In the study overall: A couple of women and a few men aged 18 to 49 years were included in the cohort. Libraries were prepared and TCR repertoires were sequenced by different laboratories using diverse techniques, in order to increase sequencing depth and limit assay-specific biases. Per donor, three plates each were used for CD4 naive and CD4 memory, two for CD8 naive, and one for CD8 memory. To estimate repertoire size and how much clonotype sharing occurs between individuals, the study deeply sequenced the blood TCR repertoires of roughly 5 healthy adults. Between about 0.85 and 9.5 billion PBMCs per donor were obtained by leukapheresis. Study-level results and caveats: Estimated clonotype richness was generally larger for naive than for memory subsets. Based on pairwise subsampling, the degree of clonotype sharing among donors was expected to be affected by sequencing depth. Rarefaction of sorted-subset datasets indicated incomplete sequencing despite the large sequencing depth. Because the study included only a small number of donors, the genetic and exposure-history diversity represented was limited. Compared with non-shared clonotypes, the clonotypes found in all four sorted-subset donors had higher generation probabilities. When a few donors were compared, the shared fraction of clonotypes was about 5.4% for naive CD4, 3.5% to 4% for naive CD8, 2.3% for memory CD4, and approximately 0.4% for memory CD8. Sampling was restricted to blood, and TCR repertoires in tissues likely differ from the TCR repertoires found in blood.

Donors were healthy HIV-negative adults with no recently reported acute infections or vaccinations. Only Caucasian adults living in Nashville, Tennessee, USA were represented among the donors. Magnetic negative selection was used to enrich CD4+ T cells, after which naive cells were positively selected on CD45RA and the negative fraction became the memory subset. After blood collection by leukapheresis, PBMCs were isolated using Ficoll-Histopaque density gradient centrifugation and then cryopreserved in the vapor phase of liquid nitrogen. Analytical flow cytometry was used to check the purity and quantity of every magnetically sorted T cell population. Each sorted fraction had its genomic DNA isolated and then quantified by UV absorbance on a Nanodrop 2000c. The CDR3 covers 14 residues, taking in both the cysteine and the phenylalanine. The entry retains the CDR3 DNA only, 42 bases that are in frame from base 1. CDR1 and CDR2, per the germline V gene, are SGHRS and YFSETQ. Trimming removed 7 bases from V and 0 bases from J; the gene matches leave 4 bases unexplained.

The clonotype originates from a man younger than 35 in good health. Some clones in this sample may be carry-over from other donors' samples. Material for sequencing was memory CD4+ T cells from PBMCs. The intended sense of this specimen's cell subset or site label: CD45RA-negative fraction. The chain employs TRBV5-1 and TRBJ1-3, with 7 junctional bases fitting TRBD1. Here is the DNA: TGCGCCAGCCAGGGGGATAGCTCTGGAAACACCATATATTTT. This encodes CASQGDSSGNTIYF. The reference TRBV5-1 and TRBJ1-3 proteins fill in what lies around the CDR3, so the full variable domain reads KAGVTQTPRYLIKTRGQQVTLSCSPISGHRSVSWYQQTPGQGLQFLFEYFSETQRNKGNFPGRFSGRQFSNSRSEMNVSTLELGDSALYLCASQGDSSGNTIYFGEGSWLTVV.